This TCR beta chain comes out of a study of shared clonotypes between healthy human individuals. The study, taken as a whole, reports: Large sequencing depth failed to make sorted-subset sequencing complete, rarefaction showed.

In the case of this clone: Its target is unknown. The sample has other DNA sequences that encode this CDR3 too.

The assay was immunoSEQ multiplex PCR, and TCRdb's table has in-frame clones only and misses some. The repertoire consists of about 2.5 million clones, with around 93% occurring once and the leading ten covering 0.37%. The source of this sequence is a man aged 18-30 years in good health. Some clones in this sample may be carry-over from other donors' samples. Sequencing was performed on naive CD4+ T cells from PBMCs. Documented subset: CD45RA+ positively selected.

The CDR3 loop is CASSSGQAQETQYF. The CDR3 DNA sequence: TGTGCCAGCAGCTCGGGACAAGCACAAGAGACCCAGTACTTC. The chain couples TRBV5-4 to TRBJ2-5; tentative D call: TRBD1 (6 bases). The germline CDR1 and CDR2 sequences are SGHNT and YYREEE (reference sequence). This CDR3 spans 14 amino acids. Deletions cut 3 bases from V and 2 bases from J, with 11 bases between.